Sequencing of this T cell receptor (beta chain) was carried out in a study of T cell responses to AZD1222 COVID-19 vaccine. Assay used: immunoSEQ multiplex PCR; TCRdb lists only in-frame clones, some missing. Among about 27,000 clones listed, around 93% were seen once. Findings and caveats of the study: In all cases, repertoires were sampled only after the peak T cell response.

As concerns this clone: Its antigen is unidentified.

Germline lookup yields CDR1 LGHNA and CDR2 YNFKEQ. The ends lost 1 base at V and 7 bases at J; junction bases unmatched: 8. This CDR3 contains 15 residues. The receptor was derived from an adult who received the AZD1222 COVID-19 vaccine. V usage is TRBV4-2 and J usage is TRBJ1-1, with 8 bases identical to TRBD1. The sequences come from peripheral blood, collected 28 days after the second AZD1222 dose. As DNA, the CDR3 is TGTGCCAGCAGCCAAGCGGTACAGGGGGTATATGAAGCTTTCTTT. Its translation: CASSQAVQGVYEAFF.